This entry describes one T cell receptor (beta chain). The antigen is not known. These data are taken from a study of shared clonotypes between healthy human individuals. The V and J ends lost 0 bases and 6 bases respectively, with 11 bases between them. The V gene's germline CDR1 is LGHNA and CDR2 YNFKEQ. This CDR3 comprises 15 residues. Generated by immunoSEQ multiplex PCR, the TCRdb table keeps only in-frame clones and is missing some. The repertoire holds about 610,000 clones, more than 95% seen once, with roughly 0.055% in the top ten. All the donors were Caucasian adults who lived in Nashville, Tennessee. Regarding the study as a whole: Researchers sampled only blood; tissue repertoires likely differ.

Sequencing was performed on naive CD4+ T cells sorted from blood. Subset here: CD45RA+ positively selected. The rearrangement uses TRBV4-2 and TRBJ2-2; possible D gene TRBD2, 5 bases. This clonotype originated in a woman aged 25 to 45 in good health. The CDR3 DNA follows: TGTGCCAGCAGCCAAGATCAACTAGTCGCCGGGGAGCTGTTTTTT. This gives the protein CASSQDQLVAGELFF.